This T cell receptor (beta chain) was captured in a study of blood T cell repertoires in COVID-19. Study information: The United States, Italy and Spain supplied acute and convalescent COVID-19 samples. In each case, the material was cDNA or gDNA derived from T cells, B-cell-depleted T cells, or PBMCs.

CDR3 size: 15 residues. V dropped 3 bases and J dropped 5 bases, with 16 bases sitting between them. From germline, CDR1 is LGHDT and CDR2 YNNKEL (reference sequence). This clone was seen more than once but under ten times. In the authors' workflow: For nucleated cells, counts were estimated from reference gene primer amplification. Libraries were prepared by immunoSEQ multiplex PCR; TCRdb keeps only in-frame clonotypes and omits some of them. Clone size and V and J calls were adopted from that table, with D and trimming inferred from the DNA. The sample yields around 170,000 clones, roughly four fifths seen once.

The sample taken for sequencing was peripheral blood. This sequence joins TRBV3-1 (or the pseudogene TRBV3-2) and TRBJ1-2, with a possible D match to TRBD1 (5 bases). This receptor was taken from a middle-aged woman with acute or convalescent COVID-19. The CDR3 loop is CASSQRGGKGYGYTF. CDR3 in DNA: TGTGCCAGCAGCCAGCGGGGGGGAAAAGGGTATGGCTACACCTTC.